What follows are 17 T cell receptor beta chains derived from one specimen sequenced in a study of blood T cell repertoires in COVID-19. Only in-frame clones appear in the TCRdb table, and some are missing; sequencing was by immunoSEQ multiplex PCR. The sample holds about 190,000 clones, around 84% seen once. The sample comprised PBMCs or T cells enriched from blood (not recorded which). All receptors come from a woman aged 30 to 39 who had recovered from COVID-19.

The J gene is TRBJ1-6, the V gene TRBV5-4; 8 bases match TRBD1. This CDR3 comprises 16 residues. The V gene end was trimmed by 1 base and the J gene end by 10 bases; junction bases not matched to a gene: 10. Per germline, CDR1 SGHNT and CDR2 YYREEE (reference sequence). The CDR3, as DNA: TGTGCCAGCAGCTTGAGGTCTCGGACAGGGCGATCACCCCTCCACTTT. It translates to CASSLRSRTGRSPLHF. Variable domain in full (rest from reference TRBV5-4 and TRBJ1-6): ETGVTQSPTHLIKTRGQQVTLRCSSQSGHNTVSWYQQALGQGPQFIFQYYREEENGRGNFPPRFSGLQFPNYSSELNVNALELDDSALYLCASSLRSRTGRSPLHFGNGTRLTVT.

The chain combines TRBV27 with TRBJ1-2, with D possibly TRBD1 on 5 matching bases. The ends were cut back, 6 bases at V and 7 bases at J, with 15 bases in the middle. CDR1 MNHEY and CDR2 SMNVEV come from the germline V gene (reference sequence). This CDR3 contains 13 residues. The CDR3 region has the DNA TGTGCCAGCAGGATCCAGGGAGGTCTTGGCTACACCTTC. This sequence encodes CASRIQGGLGYTF.

This clone was recorded a few times. The CDR3 DNA follows: TGTGCCAGCAGCACAGGGACGGACACCGGGGAGCTGTTTTTT. Amino acids: CASSTGTDTGELFF. The J gene is TRBJ2-2, the V gene TRBV7-8, with a possible D match to TRBD1 (6 bases). Trimming left V 5 bases short and J 3 bases short, with 10 bases between. The CDR3 runs to 14 residues. The V gene's germline CDR1 is SGHVS and CDR2 FQNEAQ.

The chain couples TRBV29-1 to TRBJ1-2; no firm D call. This CDR3 has 12 amino acids. Trimming shortened V by 0 bases and J by 8 bases, and 10 bases separated the two germline ends. CDR1 is SQVTM, CDR2 ANQGSEA, per germline. The CDR3 sequence is CSVEDTLRGYTF. DNA of the CDR3: TGCAGCGTTGAAGACACTTTACGGGGCTACACCTTC.

The V call is TRBV5-5, the J call TRBJ1-5; a weak D match, TRBD1 (5 bases). There are 15 residues in the CDR3. Trimming pared 4 bases from V and 0 bases from J, leaving 11 bases between. Germline V gives CDR1 SGHKS, CDR2 YYEKEE (reference sequence). CDR3 in amino acids: CASSQTDTSNQPQHF. CDR3 sequence (DNA): TGTGCCAGCAGCCAGACAGATACTAGCAATCAGCCCCAGCATTTT. Based on the CDR3 plus reference TRBV5-5 and TRBJ1-5, the full variable domain is DAGVTQSPTHLIKTRGQQVTLRCSPISGHKSVSWYQQVLGQGPQFIFQYYEKEERGRGNFPDRFSARQFPNYSSELNVNALLLGDSALYLCASSQTDTSNQPQHFGDGTRLSIL.

This clone appeared a few times. The J gene is TRBJ2-2, the V gene TRBV5-1; 9 nucleotides align to TRBD1. This CDR3 comprises 16 residues. Trimming removed 2 bases from V and 5 bases from J; junction bases left unmatched: 7. Germline V gene sequence: CDR1 SGHRS, CDR2 YFSETQ. CDR3 loop: CASSLLQGAGTGELFF. For the CDR3, the DNA is TGCGCCAGCAGCTTACTACAGGGGGCAGGAACCGGGGAGCTGTTTTTT.

This chain links TRBV28 with TRBJ2-7, with a weak D call TRBD2 (5 bases). Trimming stripped 4 bases from V and 10 bases from J, with 14 bases between. CDR1 MDHEN and CDR2 SYDVKM come from the germline V gene. The CDR3 covers 12 residues. CDR3 coding DNA: TGTGCCAGCAGTTCGCCCTATGGAGGACAGTACTTC. Translation gives CASSSPYGGQYF. The whole variable domain, remainder taken from reference TRBV28 and TRBJ2-7, is DVKVTQSSRYLVKRTGEKVFLECVQDMDHENMFWYRQDPGLGLRLIYFSYDVKMKEKGDIPEGYSVSREKKERFSLILESASTNQTSMYLCASSSPYGGQYFGPGTRLTVT.

The chain employs TRBV19 and TRBJ1-2; D is perhaps TRBD1 (5 bases). Trimming stripped 1 base from V and 2 bases from J, with 14 bases between. The CDR3 contains 16 residues. Germline V gene sequence: CDR1 LNHDA, CDR2 SQIVND (reference sequence). The CDR3 sequence is CASSIVSSRANYGYTF. As DNA, the CDR3 is TGTGCCAGTAGTATAGTTTCGTCCAGGGCAAACTATGGCTACACCTTC.

The V gene is TRBV7-3, the J gene TRBJ1-2, with TRBD1 identical over 8 bases. CDR3 length: 13 amino acids. Trimming at V came to 4 bases and at J to 8 bases, leaving 6 bases not matched to a gene. Germline values: CDR1 SGHTA, CDR2 FQGTGA. The CDR3 region has the DNA TGTGCCAGCAGCTCCCAGACAGGGGAAGGCTACACCTTC. Its protein product is CASSSQTGEGYTF.

The J gene is TRBJ1-5, the V gene TRBV5-5; TRBD1 aligns across 7 bases. The germline V gene encodes CDR1 SGHKS and CDR2 YYEKEE (reference sequence). The trim removed 0 bases at V and 7 bases at J, leaving 7 bases unmatched. CDR3 size: 15 residues. This CDR3 reads CASSLGSTGSQPQHF. CDR3 nucleotides: TGTGCCAGCAGCTTGGGGTCGACAGGGAGCCAGCCCCAGCATTTT.

The chain employs TRBV3-1 (or the pseudogene TRBV3-2) and TRBJ2-1; tentatively, D is TRBD2 (6 bases). Trimming removed 4 bases from V and 7 bases from J, with 14 bases in between. Germline V lookup: CDR1 LGHDT, CDR2 YNNKEL (reference sequence). The CDR3 length is 14 residues. The CDR3 here is CASSRRTSTNEQFF. The CDR3 bases are TGTGCCAGCAGCCGAAGAACTAGCACGAATGAGCAGTTCTTC.

The rearrangement uses TRBV3-1 (or the pseudogene TRBV3-2) and TRBJ2-1; 12 bases match TRBD1. From germline, CDR1 is LGHDT and CDR2 YNNKEL (reference sequence). Trimming cost V 7 bases and J 8 bases; bases outside gene matches: 9. This CDR3 is built from 15 residues. The CDR3 sequence: CASNSAGTGGHEQFF. The CDR3 coding sequence is TGTGCCAGCAACTCCGCCGGGACAGGGGGCCATGAGCAGTTCTTC.

The chain couples TRBV20-1 to TRBJ1-2, with D unclear. Trimming took 3 bases from V and 4 from J, leaving 12 bases between them. The CDR3 contains 13 residues. Germline CDR1 and CDR2: DFQATT and SNEGSKA (reference sequence). The CDR3 protein is CSASGEGIYGYTF. DNA of the CDR3: TGCAGTGCTAGTGGTGAGGGTATCTATGGCTACACCTTC.

The genes are TRBV5-5 and TRBJ1-1; TRBD1 matches at 7 bases. Germline-derived CDR1 and CDR2 are SGHKS and YYEKEE (reference sequence). The CDR3 sequence is 16 residues long. With V trimmed by 2 bases and J by 0 bases, 7 bases remained unmatched. The CDR3 region has the DNA TGTGCCAGCAGCTTCGGGACAGCAAGTTTGAACACTGAAGCTTTCTTT. Its translation: CASSFGTASLNTEAFF.

This sequence joins TRBV4-2 and TRBJ2-7; TRBD1 matches at 7 bases. V lost 7 bases, J lost 0 bases, and 6 bases stayed unmatched. The CDR3 is made up of 14 amino acids. Germline V gene data show CDR1 as LGHNA and CDR2 as YNFKEQ. The CDR3 sequence: CASIGGGGSYEQYV. The DNA of the CDR3 is TGTGCCAGCATAGGGGGCGGAGGCTCCTACGAGCAGTACGTC.

The chain carries TRBV7-9 and TRBJ1-2; 8 nucleotides match TRBD1. V lost 4 bases to trimming and J lost 8 bases; unmatched junction nucleotides: 6. There are 13 residues in the CDR3. Germline loops: CDR1 SEHNR, CDR2 FQNEAQ (reference sequence). In nucleotides, the CDR3 is TGTGCCAGCAGCTCGGACAGGGCTGGCGGCTACACCTTC. Translated: CASSSDRAGGYTF.

This chain uses TRBV5-4 with TRBJ2-2; D ambiguous. Trimming shortened V by 1 base and J by 1 base, and 11 bases separated the two germline ends. CDR1 and CDR2 (germline): SGHNT, YYREEE (reference sequence). There are 16 residues in the CDR3. The CDR3 here is CASSLRRQKNTGELFF. The CDR3 DNA is TGTGCCAGCAGCTTGAGACGACAAAAGAACACCGGGGAGCTGTTTTTT.